This T cell receptor beta chain is from a study of preoperative IRX-2 immunotherapy in early breast cancer. Data came from immunoSEQ multiplex PCR; TCRdb stores just in-frame clones and leaves some out. The sample comprises some 5,000 clones, over 60% of which are singletons, and about 11% rests with the top ten. The treatment here: preoperative locoregional IRX-2 cytokine immunotherapy. Patients received preoperative, locoregional IRX-2 cytokine immunotherapy in a phase Ib study. Trimming pared 0 bases from V and 0 bases from J, leaving 6 bases between. This CDR3 has 15 amino acids. Germline loops: CDR1 KGHSH, CDR2 LQKENI.

This sequence joins TRBV18 and TRBJ1-3; D not certain. The receptor comes from a human donor with breast cancer. The sequencing here drew on tumor tissue, taken before IRX-2 immunotherapy. The CDR3 here is CASSPPVYSGNTIYF. Written as DNA, the CDR3 is TGTGCCAGCTCACCACCAGTTTACTCTGGAAACACCATATATTTT.